This TCR beta chain originates from a study of cytomegalovirus exposure and HLA in healthy donors. The junction had 10 bases not matched to a gene; V was cut back by 3 bases and J by 3 bases. CDR1 is GTSNPN and CDR2 is SVGIG in the germline V gene (reference sequence). The CDR3 is 16 residues long. Vbeta (60) and Jbeta (13) primers were used in the PCR. Only in-frame clones appear in the TCRdb table, and some are missing; sequencing was by immunoSEQ multiplex PCR. The table lists about 200,000 clones, around 75% of them singletons. Concerning this clone itself: Antigen specificity is unknown.

Study-level results: Several of the most significant clusters were apparently associated with common viral pathogens in a later analysis.

The TCR sequence derives from a woman in her 30s in good health and CMV-seronegative. The V gene is TRBV30, the J gene TRBJ1-3; TRBD1 aligns across 8 bases. The sample consisted of PBMCs. Written as DNA, the CDR3 is TGTGCCTGGAGCACCTGGACAGGGACTTATGGAAACACCATATATTTT. It yields the protein CAWSTWTGTYGNTIYF.